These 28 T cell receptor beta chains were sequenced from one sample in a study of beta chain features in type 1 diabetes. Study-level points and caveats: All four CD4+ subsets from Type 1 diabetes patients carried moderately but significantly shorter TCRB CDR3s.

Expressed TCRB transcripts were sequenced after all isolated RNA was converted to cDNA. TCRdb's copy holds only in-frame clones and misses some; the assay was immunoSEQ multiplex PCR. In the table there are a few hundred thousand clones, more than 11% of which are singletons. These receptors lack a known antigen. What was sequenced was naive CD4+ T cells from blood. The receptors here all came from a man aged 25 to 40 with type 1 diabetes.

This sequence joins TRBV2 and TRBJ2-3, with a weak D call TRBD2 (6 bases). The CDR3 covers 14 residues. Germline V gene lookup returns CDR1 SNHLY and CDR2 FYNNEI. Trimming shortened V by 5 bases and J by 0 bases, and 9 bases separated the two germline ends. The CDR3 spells CASSRLVSTDTQYF. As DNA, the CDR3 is TGTGCCAGCAGTCGACTAGTGAGCACAGATACGCAGTATTTT. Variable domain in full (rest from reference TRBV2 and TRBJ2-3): EPEVTQTPSHQVTQMGQEVILRCVPISNHLYFYWYRQILGQKVEFLVSFYNNEISEKSEIFDDQFSVERPDGSNFTLKIRSTKLEDSAMYFCASSRLVSTDTQYFGPGTRLTVL.

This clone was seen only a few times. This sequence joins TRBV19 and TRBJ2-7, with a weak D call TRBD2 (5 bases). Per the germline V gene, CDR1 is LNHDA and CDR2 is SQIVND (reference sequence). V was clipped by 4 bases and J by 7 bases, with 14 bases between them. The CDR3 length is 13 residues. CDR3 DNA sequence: TGTGCCAGTAGTACCTACGCGGGTGAGGAGCAGTACTTC. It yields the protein CASSTYAGEEQYF.

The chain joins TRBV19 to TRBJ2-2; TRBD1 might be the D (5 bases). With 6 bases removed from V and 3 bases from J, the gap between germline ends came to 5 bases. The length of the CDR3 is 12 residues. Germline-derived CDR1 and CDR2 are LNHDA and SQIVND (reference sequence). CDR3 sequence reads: CASSRDTGELFF. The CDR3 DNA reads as TGTGCCAGTAGCAGGGACACCGGGGAGCTGTTTTTT.

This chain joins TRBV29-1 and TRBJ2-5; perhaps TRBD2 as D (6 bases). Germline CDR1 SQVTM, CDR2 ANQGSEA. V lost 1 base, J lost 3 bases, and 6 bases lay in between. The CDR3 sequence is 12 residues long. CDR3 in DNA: TGCAGCGTTGAAGGGGGGGAAGAGACCCAGTACTTC. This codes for CSVEGGEETQYF.

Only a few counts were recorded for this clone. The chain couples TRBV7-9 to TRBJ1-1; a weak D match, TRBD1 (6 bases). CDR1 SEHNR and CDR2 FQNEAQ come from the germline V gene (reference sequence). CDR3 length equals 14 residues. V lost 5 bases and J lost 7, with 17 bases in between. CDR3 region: CASSLPARGSEAFF. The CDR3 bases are TGTGCCAGCAGCCTACCTGCCAGGGGAAGTGAAGCTTTCTTT.

The CDR3 DNA reads as TGCGCCAGCAGCTTGCAGGAAGAGACCCAGTACTTC. Its translation is CASSLQEETQYF. The chain uses TRBV5-1 and TRBJ2-5, with D uncertain. Per germline, CDR1 SGHRS and CDR2 YFSETQ. This CDR3 spans 12 amino acids. V dropped 1 base and J dropped 3 bases, with 4 bases sitting between them.

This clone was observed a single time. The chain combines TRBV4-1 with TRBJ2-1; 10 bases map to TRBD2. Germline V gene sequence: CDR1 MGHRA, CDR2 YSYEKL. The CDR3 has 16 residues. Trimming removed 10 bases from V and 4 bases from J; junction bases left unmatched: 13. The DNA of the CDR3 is TGCGCCATACGCCCCCGAGCGGGGGGGGTTTACAATGAGCAGTTCTTC. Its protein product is CAIRPRAGGVYNEQFF.

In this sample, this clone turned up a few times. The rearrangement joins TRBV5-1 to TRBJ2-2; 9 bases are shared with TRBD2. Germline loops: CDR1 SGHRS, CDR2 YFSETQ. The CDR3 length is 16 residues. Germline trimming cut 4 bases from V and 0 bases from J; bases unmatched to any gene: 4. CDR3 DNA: TGCGCCAGCAGCCGGAGCGGGGGGCCGAACACCGGGGAGCTGTTTTTT. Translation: CASSRSGGPNTGELFF.

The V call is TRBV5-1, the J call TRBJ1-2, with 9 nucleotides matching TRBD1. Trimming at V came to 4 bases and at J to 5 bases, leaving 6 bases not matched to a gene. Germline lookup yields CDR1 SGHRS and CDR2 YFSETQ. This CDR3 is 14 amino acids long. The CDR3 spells CASSAGTGPYGYTF. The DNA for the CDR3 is TGCGCCAGCAGCGCCGGGACAGGGCCTTATGGCTACACCTTC.

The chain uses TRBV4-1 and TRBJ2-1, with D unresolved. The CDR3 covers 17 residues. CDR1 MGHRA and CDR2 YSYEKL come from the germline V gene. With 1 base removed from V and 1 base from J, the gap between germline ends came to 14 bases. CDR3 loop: CASSQGTRLSSYNEQFF. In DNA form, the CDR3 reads TGCGCCAGCAGCCAAGGTACGAGACTCTCGTCCTACAATGAGCAGTTCTTC.

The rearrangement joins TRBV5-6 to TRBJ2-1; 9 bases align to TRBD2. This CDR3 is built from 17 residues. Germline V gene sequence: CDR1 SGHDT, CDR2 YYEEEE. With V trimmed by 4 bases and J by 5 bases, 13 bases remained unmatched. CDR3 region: CASSPYGVSGGNNEQFF. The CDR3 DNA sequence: TGTGCCAGCAGCCCCTATGGGGTTAGCGGGGGTAACAATGAGCAGTTCTTC.

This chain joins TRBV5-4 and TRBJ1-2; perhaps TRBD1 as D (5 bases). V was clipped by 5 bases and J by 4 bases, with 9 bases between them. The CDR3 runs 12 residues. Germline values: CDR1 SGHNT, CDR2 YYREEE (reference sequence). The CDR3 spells CASSQDIYGYTF. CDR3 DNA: TGTGCCAGCAGTCAGGACATCTATGGCTACACCTTC.

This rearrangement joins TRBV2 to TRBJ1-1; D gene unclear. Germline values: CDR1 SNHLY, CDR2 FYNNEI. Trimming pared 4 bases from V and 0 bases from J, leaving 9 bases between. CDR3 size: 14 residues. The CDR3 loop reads CASSAGLVNTEAFF. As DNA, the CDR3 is TGTGCCAGCAGTGCCGGACTGGTGAACACTGAAGCTTTCTTT.

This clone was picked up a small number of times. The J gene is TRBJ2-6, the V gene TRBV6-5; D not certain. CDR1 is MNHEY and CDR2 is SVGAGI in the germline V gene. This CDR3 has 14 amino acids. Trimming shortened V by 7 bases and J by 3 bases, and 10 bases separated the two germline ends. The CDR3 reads CASTRTDGANVLTF. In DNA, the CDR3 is TGTGCCAGCACCCGAACTGATGGGGCCAACGTCCTGACTTTC.

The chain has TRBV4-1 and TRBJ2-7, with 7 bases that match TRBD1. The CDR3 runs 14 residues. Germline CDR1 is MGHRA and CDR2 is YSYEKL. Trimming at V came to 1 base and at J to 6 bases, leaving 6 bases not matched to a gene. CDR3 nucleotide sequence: TGCGCCAGCAGCCAAGGACAGGGTTGGACCGAGCAGTACTTC. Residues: CASSQGQGWTEQYF.

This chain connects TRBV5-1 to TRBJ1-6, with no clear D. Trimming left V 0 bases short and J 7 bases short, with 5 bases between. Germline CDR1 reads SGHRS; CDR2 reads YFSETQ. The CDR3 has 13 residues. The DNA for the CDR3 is TGCGCCAGCAGCTTGGAGGAGAATTCACCCCTCCACTTT. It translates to CASSLEENSPLHF.

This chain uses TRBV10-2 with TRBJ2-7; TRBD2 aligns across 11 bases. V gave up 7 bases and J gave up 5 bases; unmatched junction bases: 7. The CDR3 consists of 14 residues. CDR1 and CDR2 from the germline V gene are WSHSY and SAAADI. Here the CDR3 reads CASTQLAGADEQYF. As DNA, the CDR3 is TGCGCCAGCACCCAACTAGCGGGGGCGGACGAGCAGTACTTC.

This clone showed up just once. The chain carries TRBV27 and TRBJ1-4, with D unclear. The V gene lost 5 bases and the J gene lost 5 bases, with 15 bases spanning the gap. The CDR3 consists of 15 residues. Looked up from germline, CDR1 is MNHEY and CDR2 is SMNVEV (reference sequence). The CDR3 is CASSPTGGVNEKLFF. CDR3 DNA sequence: TGTGCCAGCAGTCCCACCGGAGGTGTCAATGAAAAACTGTTTTTT.

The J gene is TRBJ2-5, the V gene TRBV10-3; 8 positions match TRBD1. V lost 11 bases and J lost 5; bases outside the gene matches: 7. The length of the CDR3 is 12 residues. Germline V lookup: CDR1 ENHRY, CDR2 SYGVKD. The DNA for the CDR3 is TGTGCCGTCGGACAGGGCGACGAGACCCAGTACTTC. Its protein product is CAVGQGDETQYF.

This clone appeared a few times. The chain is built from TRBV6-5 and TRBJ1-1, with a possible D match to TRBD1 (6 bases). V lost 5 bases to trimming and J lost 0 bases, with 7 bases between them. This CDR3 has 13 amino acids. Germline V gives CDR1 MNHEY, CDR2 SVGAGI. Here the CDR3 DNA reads TGTGCCAGCAGTGGACAGATGAACACTGAAGCTTTCTTT. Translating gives CASSGQMNTEAFF.

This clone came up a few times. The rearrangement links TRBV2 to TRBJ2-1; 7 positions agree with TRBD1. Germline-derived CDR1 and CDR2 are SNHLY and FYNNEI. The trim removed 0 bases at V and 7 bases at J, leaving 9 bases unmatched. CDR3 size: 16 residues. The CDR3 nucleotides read TGTGCCAGCAGTGAAGCGCTTCGACAGGGCCCGAATGAGCAGTTCTTC. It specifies CASSEALRQGPNEQFF.

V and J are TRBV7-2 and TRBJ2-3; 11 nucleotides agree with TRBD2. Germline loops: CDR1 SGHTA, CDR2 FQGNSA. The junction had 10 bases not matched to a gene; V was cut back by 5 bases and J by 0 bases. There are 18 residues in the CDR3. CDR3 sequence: CASSPRFSSGRSTDTQYF. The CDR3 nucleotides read TGTGCCAGCAGCCCCCGTTTTTCTAGCGGGAGGAGCACAGATACGCAGTATTTT.

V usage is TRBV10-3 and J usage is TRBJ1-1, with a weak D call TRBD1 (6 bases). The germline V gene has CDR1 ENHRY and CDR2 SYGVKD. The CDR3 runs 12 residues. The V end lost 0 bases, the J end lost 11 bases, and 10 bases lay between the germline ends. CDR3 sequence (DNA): TGTGCCATCAGTGAGTCGTACAGGGATGCTTTCTTT. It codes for CAISESYRDAFF.

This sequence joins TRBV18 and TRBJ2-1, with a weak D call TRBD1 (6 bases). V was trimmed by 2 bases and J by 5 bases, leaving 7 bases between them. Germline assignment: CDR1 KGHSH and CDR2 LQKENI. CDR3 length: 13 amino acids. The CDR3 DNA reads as TGTGCCAGCTCACCAGGACAGCACAATGAGCAGTTCTTC. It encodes CASSPGQHNEQFF.

The CDR3 sequence is CASSRGGHGYTF. For the CDR3, the DNA is TGTGCCAGCAGCCGAGGAGGTCATGGCTACACCTTC. This chain connects TRBV6-5 to TRBJ1-2; D ambiguous. The CDR3 length is 12 residues. Deletions cut 6 bases from V and 6 bases from J, with 11 bases between. The V gene's germline CDR1 is MNHEY and CDR2 SVGAGI.

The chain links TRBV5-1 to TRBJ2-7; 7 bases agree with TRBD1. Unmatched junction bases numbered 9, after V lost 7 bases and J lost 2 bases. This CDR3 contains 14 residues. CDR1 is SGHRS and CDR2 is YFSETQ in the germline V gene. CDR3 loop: CASSRDRQAYEQYF. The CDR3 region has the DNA TGCGCCAGCTCCCGGGACAGACAAGCCTACGAGCAGTACTTC.

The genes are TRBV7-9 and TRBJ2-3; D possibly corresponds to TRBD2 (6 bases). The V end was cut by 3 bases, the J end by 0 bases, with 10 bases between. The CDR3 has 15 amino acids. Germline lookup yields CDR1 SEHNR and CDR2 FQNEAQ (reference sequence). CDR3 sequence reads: CASSFVSGSTDTQYF. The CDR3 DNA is TGTGCCAGCAGCTTCGTAAGCGGGAGCACAGATACGCAGTATTTT.

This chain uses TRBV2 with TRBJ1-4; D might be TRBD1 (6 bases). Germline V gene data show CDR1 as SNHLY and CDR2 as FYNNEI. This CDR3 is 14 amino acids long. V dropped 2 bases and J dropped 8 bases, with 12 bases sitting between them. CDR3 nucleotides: TGTGCCAGCAGTGAACTCACAGGGATAGAAAAACTGTTTTTT. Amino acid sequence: CASSELTGIEKLFF.